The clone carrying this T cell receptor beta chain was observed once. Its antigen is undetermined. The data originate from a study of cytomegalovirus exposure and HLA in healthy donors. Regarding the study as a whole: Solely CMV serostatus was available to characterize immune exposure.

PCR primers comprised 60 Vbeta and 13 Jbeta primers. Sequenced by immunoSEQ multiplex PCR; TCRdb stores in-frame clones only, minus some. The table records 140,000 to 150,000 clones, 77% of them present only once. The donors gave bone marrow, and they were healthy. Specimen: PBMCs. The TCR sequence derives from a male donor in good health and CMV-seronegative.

CDR3 bases: TGTGCCAGCAGCTTAGATAAGTTCCGGGGCTACGAGCAGTACTTC. Amino acids: CASSLDKFRGYEQYF. The V and J genes are TRBV11-2 and TRBJ2-7; TRBD2 might be the D (5 bases). Germline V gene data show CDR1 as SGHAT and CDR2 as FQNNGV. The length of the CDR3 is 15 residues. V was pared by 0 bases and J by 3 bases, with 12 bases between.